These 23 T cell receptor beta chains came from one sample sequenced in a study of vaccination effects on CD4 cells after COVID-19. The assay was immunoSEQ multiplex PCR, and TCRdb's table has in-frame clones only and misses some. The sample comprises under 75,000 clones, 75% to 85% of which are singletons, and 9.5% to 15% rests with the top ten. Viral peptide pool expansion of antigen-specific CD4+ T cells preceded sequencing in the ViraFEST assay. Having been cultured for around nine days, the cells underwent CD4+ T cell isolation. None of these healthy vaccinees had been infected with SARS-CoV-2 before vaccination. These receptors lack a known antigen. The sample here was CD4+ T cells from PBMCs cultured with SARS-CoV-2 spike peptides, taken before COVID-19 vaccination. Receptor source: a human donor who received a COVID-19 vaccine.

V gene TRBV11-3 combines with J gene TRBJ1-3, with TRBD1 matching 9 bases. There are 16 residues in the CDR3. Trimming at V came to 5 bases and at J to 2 bases, leaving 7 bases not matched to a gene. Germline assignment: CDR1 SGHNT and CDR2 YENEEA. The CDR3 DNA sequence: TGTGCCAGCAGCCACGGACAGGGGAGAACTGGAAACACCATATATTTT. It is translated as CASSHGQGRTGNTIYF.

The CDR3 DNA reads TGTGCCAGCAGCGACTACAATGAGCAGTTCTTC. As protein: CASSDYNEQFF. This chain joins TRBV5-4 and TRBJ2-1; D gene ambiguous. This CDR3 is built from 11 residues. V shed 4 bases and J shed 3 bases, with 2 bases lying between them. Germline values: CDR1 SGHNT, CDR2 YYREEE (reference sequence).

The chain has TRBV5-1 and TRBJ2-7; weak D call: TRBD1 (5 bases). The V end lost 2 bases, the J end lost 0 bases, and 12 bases lay between the germline ends. Germline V gives CDR1 SGHRS, CDR2 YFSETQ. The CDR3 totals 15 residues. The CDR3 nucleotides are TGCGCCAGCAGCTTCACAGGACACAGCTCCTACGAGCAGTACGTC. This sequence encodes CASSFTGHSSYEQYV.

The V gene is TRBV5-1, the J gene TRBJ2-6; the D call may be TRBD1 or TRBD2 (7 bases each). From germline, CDR1 is SGHRS and CDR2 YFSETQ. The CDR3 sequence is 17 residues long. Trimming took off 4 bases at V and 0 bases at J, with 14 bases between the two ends. In DNA form, the CDR3 reads TGCGCCAGCAGCGCCAGGGGGGGGGACTCTGGGGCCAACGTCCTGACTTTC. The encoded protein is CASSARGGDSGANVLTF.

The genes are TRBV5-1 and TRBJ1-1; D is ambiguous. Germline V gene sequence: CDR1 SGHRS, CDR2 YFSETQ. V lost 7 bases to trimming and J lost 1 base, with 14 bases between them. The length of the CDR3 is 14 residues. The CDR3 here is CASGLVVANTEAFF. The CDR3 DNA reads as TGCGCCAGCGGCCTCGTGGTGGCGAACACTGAAGCTTTCTTT.

J is TRBJ2-3 and V is TRBV30, with D possibly TRBD1 on 6 matching bases. Germline assignment: CDR1 GTSNPN and CDR2 SVGIG (reference sequence). V lost 2 bases, J lost 1 base, and 13 bases lay in between. The CDR3 sequence is 15 residues long. The CDR3 is CAWSQGIGRTDTQYF. The CDR3 coding sequence is TGTGCCTGGAGTCAGGGGATCGGTCGCACAGATACGCAGTATTTT.

This clone turned up a few times. The V call is TRBV2, the J call TRBJ1-3; a weak D match, TRBD1 (5 bases). CDR3 length equals 16 residues. The ends were cut back, 2 bases at V and 4 bases at J, with 15 bases in the middle. The germline gives CDR1 SNHLY, CDR2 FYNNEI. Written as DNA, the CDR3 is TGTGCCAGCAGTGAACGGGGGGTAGTCTCCGGAAACACCATATATTTT. Protein sequence: CASSERGVVSGNTIYF.

CDR3 sequence: CASSHRGALNYGYTF. CDR3 in DNA: TGTGCCAGCAGCCATCGGGGGGCCTTGAACTATGGCTACACCTTC. V is TRBV3-1 (or the pseudogene TRBV3-2) and J is TRBJ1-2, with a weak D call TRBD1 (6 bases). Trimming left V 3 bases short and J 2 bases short, with 13 bases between. This CDR3 contains 15 residues. CDR1 is LGHDT, CDR2 YNNKEL, per germline (reference sequence).

This chain links TRBV4-1 with TRBJ1-3, with D hard to call. The CDR3 runs to 15 residues. Trimming shortened V by 5 bases and J by 0 bases, and 11 bases separated the two germline ends. Germline V lookup: CDR1 MGHRA, CDR2 YSYEKL. The CDR3 loop is CASSYIVRSGNTIYF. The CDR3 DNA is TGCGCCAGCAGCTACATAGTTCGCTCTGGAAACACCATATATTTT.

This clone occurred a few times. The rearrangement joins TRBV30 to TRBJ1-6; D gene ambiguous. Trimming removed 2 bases at V and 8 bases at J, with 13 bases between. The CDR3 extends over 14 amino acids. CDR1 and CDR2 from the germline V gene are GTSNPN and SVGIG (reference sequence). As DNA, the CDR3 is TGTGCCTGGAGTTCCCCCCGTTTGGATTCACCCCTCCACTTT. It is translated as CAWSSPRLDSPLHF.

This clone was observed a handful of times. The chain combines TRBV5-1 with TRBJ1-1, with 7 bases matching TRBD1. Trimming at V came to 5 bases and at J to 0 bases, leaving 7 bases not matched to a gene. This CDR3 spans 15 amino acids. Germline V gene sequence: CDR1 SGHRS, CDR2 YFSETQ. CDR3 region: CASSSGGGMNTEAFF. The CDR3, as DNA: TGCGCCAGCAGTTCAGGGGGTGGGATGAACACTGAAGCTTTCTTT.

CDR3 nucleotides: TGTGCCAGCAGTTACTCTGGCAGGGGATATACTTACGAGCAGTACGTC. This codes for CASSYSGRGYTYEQYV. V is TRBV6-2 or TRBV6-3 and J is TRBJ2-7; D is perhaps TRBD1 (6 bases). CDR1 and CDR2 from the germline V gene are MNHEY and SVGEGT. V gave up 0 bases and J gave up 4 bases, with 16 bases separating them. This CDR3 is built from 16 residues.

The chain links TRBV5-1 to TRBJ2-1; 9 bases match TRBD1. CDR1 and CDR2 from the germline V gene are SGHRS and YFSETQ. The CDR3 has 14 residues. The ends lost 4 bases at V and 8 bases at J; junction bases unmatched: 7. As DNA, the CDR3 is TGCGCCAGCAGCGGTGGGACAGGGCGGCATGAGCAGTTCTTC. It codes for CASSGGTGRHEQFF.

This clone turned up a few times. The V and J genes are TRBV6-5 and TRBJ2-3; tentatively, D is TRBD1 (5 bases). Germline V gives CDR1 MNHEY, CDR2 SVGAGI. The CDR3 contains 14 residues. The V gene lost 2 bases and the J gene lost 0 bases, with 6 bases spanning the gap. This CDR3 is CASSYRGSTDTQYF. CDR3 bases: TGTGCCAGCAGTTACAGGGGAAGCACAGATACGCAGTATTTT.

This clone was seen a handful of times. The chain employs TRBV5-1 and TRBJ2-7, with D perhaps TRBD1 or TRBD2 (5 bases each). The CDR3 consists of 18 residues. V was clipped by 2 bases and J by 6 bases, with 27 bases between them. Looked up from germline, CDR1 is SGHRS and CDR2 is YFSETQ. This CDR3 is CASSFNPPDGALLSEQYV. In DNA form, the CDR3 reads TGCGCCAGCAGCTTTAATCCCCCGGACGGGGCCCTCTTGAGCGAGCAGTACGTC.

This sequence joins TRBV19 and TRBJ2-3; perhaps TRBD2 as D (6 bases). V lost 1 base and J lost 12, with 17 bases in between. CDR3 size: 14 residues. From germline, CDR1 is LNHDA and CDR2 SQIVND (reference sequence). CDR3 in DNA: TGTGCCAGTAGTATAGCCGCTGGCGGGAACCAACAGTATTTT. Protein sequence: CASSIAAGGNQQYF.

The rearrangement uses TRBV27 and TRBJ2-3, with D tentatively TRBD1 (7 bases). This CDR3 comprises 15 residues. CDR1 is MNHEY and CDR2 is SMNVEV in the germline V gene (reference sequence). Trimming removed 3 bases from V and 5 bases from J, with 15 bases in between. In DNA form, the CDR3 reads TGTGCCAGCAGTTTCAGGAGGGGGCGAGTAGATACGCAGTATTTT. It codes for CASSFRRGRVDTQYF.

This clone was detected only a few times. The chain employs TRBV3-1 (or the pseudogene TRBV3-2) and TRBJ1-1, with D perhaps matching TRBD1 (6 bases). V shed 4 bases and J shed 1 base, with 16 bases lying between them. The CDR3 length is 16 residues. Germline V gives CDR1 LGHDT, CDR2 YNNKEL (reference sequence). Here the CDR3 DNA reads TGTGCCAGCAGCCTAGTTATTGGGACACGGAACACTGAAGCTTTCTTT. This codes for CASSLVIGTRNTEAFF.

V usage is TRBV28 and J usage is TRBJ1-2; perhaps TRBD1 as D (6 bases). Germline V gene lookup returns CDR1 MDHEN and CDR2 SYDVKM. The CDR3 covers 13 residues. The ends were cut back, 6 bases at V and 6 bases at J, with 14 bases in the middle. The DNA of the CDR3 is TGTGCCAGCAGAGAGGGGGGGGCTCATGGCTACACCTTC. This encodes CASREGGAHGYTF.

To note about this clone: At one end the junction does not follow the germline gene, possibly because of a read error. The genes are TRBV19 and TRBJ1-1, with 8 bases aligning to TRBD1. This CDR3 comprises 14 residues. The germline CDR1 and CDR2 sequences are LNHDA and SQIVND (reference sequence). The CDR3, as DNA: TGTGCCAGTAGTCTAGACAGGGGTTACACTGAAGCTTTCTTT. This encodes CASSLDRGYTEAFF.

The chain is built from TRBV6-5 and TRBJ2-3; TRBD1 matches at 7 bases. The germline V gene encodes CDR1 MNHEY and CDR2 SVGAGI. The CDR3 totals 15 residues. The junction had 8 bases not matched to a gene; V was cut back by 8 bases and J by 0 bases. The CDR3 coding sequence is TGTGCCAGCCGTAGGGACAGAACTAGCACAGATACGCAGTATTTT. Translating gives CASRRDRTSTDTQYF.

This sequence joins TRBV5-1 and TRBJ2-5, with a possible D match to TRBD1 (6 bases). Germline-derived CDR1 and CDR2 are SGHRS and YFSETQ. The CDR3 has 16 residues. V gave up 1 base and J gave up 1 base, with 14 bases separating them. The CDR3 DNA follows: TGCGCCAGCAGCTTGACAACCAGGGGTGGCCAAGAGACCCAGTACTTC. Translated, it gives CASSLTTRGGQETQYF.

This rearrangement joins TRBV6-5 to TRBJ2-6, with 8 bases that match TRBD1. The V segment lost 6 bases and the J segment 3 bases; nucleotides outside the gene matches: 4. CDR1 is MNHEY and CDR2 is SVGAGI in the germline V gene. The CDR3 contains 15 residues. For the CDR3, the DNA is TGTGCCAGCAGAGTGACAGGGGTTGGGGCCAACGTCCTGACTTTC. This gives the protein CASRVTGVGANVLTF.